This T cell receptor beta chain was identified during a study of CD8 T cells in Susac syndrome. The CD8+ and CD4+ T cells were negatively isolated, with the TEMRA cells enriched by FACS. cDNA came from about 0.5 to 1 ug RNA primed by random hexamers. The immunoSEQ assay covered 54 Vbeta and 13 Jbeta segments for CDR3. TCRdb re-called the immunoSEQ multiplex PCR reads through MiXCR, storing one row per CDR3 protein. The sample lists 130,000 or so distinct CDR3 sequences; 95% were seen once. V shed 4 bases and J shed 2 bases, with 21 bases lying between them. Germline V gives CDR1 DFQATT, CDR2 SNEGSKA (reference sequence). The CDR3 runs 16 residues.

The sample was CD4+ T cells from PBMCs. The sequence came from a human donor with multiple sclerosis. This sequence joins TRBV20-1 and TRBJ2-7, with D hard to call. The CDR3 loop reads CSAMFRLRRQPYEQYF. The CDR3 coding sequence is TGCAGTGCTATGTTTCGGCTCAGACGCCAGCCCTACGAGCAGTACTTC.